The 2 T cell receptor beta chains in this list originate from one sample, sequenced in a study of cytomegalovirus exposure and HLA in healthy donors. With 60 Vbeta and 13 Jbeta primers, the PCR was carried out. Using immunoSEQ multiplex PCR, the repertoire was profiled, and TCRdb retains in-frame clones only, with some absent. The table lists roughly 100,000 clones, roughly three quarters of them singletons. Sequenced material: PBMCs. These receptors were obtained from a man aged 40-49 years in good health and CMV-seronegative.

This clone was seen once. This chain links TRBV7-8 with TRBJ2-5; D perhaps matches TRBD1 (5 bases). From germline, CDR1 is SGHVS and CDR2 FQNEAQ. V was shortened by 4 bases and J by 11 bases, with 14 bases between the two germline ends. This CDR3 is 12 amino acids long. This chain's CDR3 is CASSSSRVQQYF. As DNA, the CDR3 is TGTGCCAGCAGCTCGTCCAGGGTGCAGCAGTACTTC. The entire variable domain, with the rest obtained from reference TRBV7-8 and TRBJ2-5, is as follows: GAGVSQSPRYKVAKRGQDVALRCDPISGHVSLFWYQQALGQGPEFLTYFQNEAQLDKSGLPSDRFFAERPEGSVSTLKIQRTQQEDSAVYLCASSSSRVQQYFGPGTRLLVL.

This clone is a singleton in its sample. This chain uses TRBV2 with TRBJ2-7; no clear D gene. The V and J ends lost 7 bases and 0 bases respectively, with 7 bases between them. Germline CDR1 is SNHLY and CDR2 is FYNNEI. This CDR3 has 12 residues. This CDR3 is CASTSDSYEQYF. The CDR3 nucleotides are TGTGCCAGCACCAGCGACTCCTACGAGCAGTACTTC.